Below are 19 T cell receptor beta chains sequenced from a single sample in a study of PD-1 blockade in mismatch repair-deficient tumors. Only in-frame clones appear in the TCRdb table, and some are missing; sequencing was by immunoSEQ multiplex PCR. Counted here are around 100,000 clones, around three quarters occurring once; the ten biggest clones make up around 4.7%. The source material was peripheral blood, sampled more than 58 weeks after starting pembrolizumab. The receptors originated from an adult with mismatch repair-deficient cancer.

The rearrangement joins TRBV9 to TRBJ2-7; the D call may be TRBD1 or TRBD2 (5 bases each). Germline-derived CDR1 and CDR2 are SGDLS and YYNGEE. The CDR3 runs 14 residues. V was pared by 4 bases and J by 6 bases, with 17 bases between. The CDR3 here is CASSLVSGAGEQYF. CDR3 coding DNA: TGTGCCAGCAGCTTAGTTTCTGGGGCGGGCGAGCAGTACTTC.

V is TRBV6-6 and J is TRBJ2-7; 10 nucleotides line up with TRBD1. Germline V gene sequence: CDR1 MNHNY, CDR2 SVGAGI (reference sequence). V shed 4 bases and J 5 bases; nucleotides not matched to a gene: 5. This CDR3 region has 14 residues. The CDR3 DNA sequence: TGTGCCAGCAGTTCCACGACAGGGGGCCACGAGCAGTACTTC. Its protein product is CASSSTTGGHEQYF.

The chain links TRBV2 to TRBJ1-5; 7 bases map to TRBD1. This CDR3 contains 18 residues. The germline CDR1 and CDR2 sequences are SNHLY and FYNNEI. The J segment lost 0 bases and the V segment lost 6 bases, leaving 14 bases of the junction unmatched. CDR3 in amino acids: CASRETGTADYSNQPQHF. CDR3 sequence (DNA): TGTGCCAGCAGAGAAACCGGGACAGCCGATTATAGCAATCAGCCCCAGCATTTT.

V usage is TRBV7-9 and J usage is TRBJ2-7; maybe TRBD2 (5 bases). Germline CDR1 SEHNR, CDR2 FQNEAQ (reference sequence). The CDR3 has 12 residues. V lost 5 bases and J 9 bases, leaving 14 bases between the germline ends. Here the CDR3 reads CASSRTAAGQYF. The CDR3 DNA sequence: TGTGCCAGCAGCCGTACAGCGGCCGGGCAGTACTTC. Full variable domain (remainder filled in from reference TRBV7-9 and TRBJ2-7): DTGVSQNPRHKITKRGQNVTFRCDPISEHNRLYWYRQTLGQGPEFLTYFQNEAQLEKSRLLSDRFSAERPKGSFSTLEIQRTEQGDSAMYLCASSRTAAGQYFGPGTRLTVT.

CDR3 bases: TGTGCCTCCCCGAGCGGGACAGGGGACGTCTATGGCTACACCTTC. It yields the protein CASPSGTGDVYGYTF. The chain links TRBV30 to TRBJ1-2, with 10 bases that match TRBD1. The V and J ends lost 7 bases and 4 bases, in that order; junction bases with no gene match: 12. Germline V lookup: CDR1 GTSNPN, CDR2 SVGIG (reference sequence). The CDR3 is 15 residues long.

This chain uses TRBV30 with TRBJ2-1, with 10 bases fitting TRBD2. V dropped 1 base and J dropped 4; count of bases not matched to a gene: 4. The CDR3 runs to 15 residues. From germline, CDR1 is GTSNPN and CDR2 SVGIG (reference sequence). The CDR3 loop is CAWSAVLAGYNEQFF. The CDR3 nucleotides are TGTGCCTGGAGTGCTGTACTAGCGGGATACAATGAGCAGTTCTTC.

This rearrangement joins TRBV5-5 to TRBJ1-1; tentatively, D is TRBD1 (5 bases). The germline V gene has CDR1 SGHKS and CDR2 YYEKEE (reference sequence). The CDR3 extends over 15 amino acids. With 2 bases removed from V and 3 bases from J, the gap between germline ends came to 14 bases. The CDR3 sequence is CASSFLQGFDTEAFF. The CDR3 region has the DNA TGTGCCAGCAGCTTTCTCCAGGGTTTCGACACTGAAGCTTTCTTT.

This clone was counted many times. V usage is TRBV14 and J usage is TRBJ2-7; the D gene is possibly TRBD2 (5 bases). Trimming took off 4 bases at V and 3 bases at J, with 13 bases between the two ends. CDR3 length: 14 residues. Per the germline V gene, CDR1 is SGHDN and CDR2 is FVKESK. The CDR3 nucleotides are TGTGCCAGCAGCCCGGCGGGCGGCGGCTACGAGCAGTACTTC. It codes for CASSPAGGGYEQYF.

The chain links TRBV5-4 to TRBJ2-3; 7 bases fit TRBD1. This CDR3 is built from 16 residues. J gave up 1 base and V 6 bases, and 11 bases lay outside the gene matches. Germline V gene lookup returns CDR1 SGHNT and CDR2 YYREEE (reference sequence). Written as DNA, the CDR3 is TGTGCCAGCAACTACTACAGGGGAGTGGGCACAGATACGCAGTATTTT. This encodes CASNYYRGVGTDTQYF.

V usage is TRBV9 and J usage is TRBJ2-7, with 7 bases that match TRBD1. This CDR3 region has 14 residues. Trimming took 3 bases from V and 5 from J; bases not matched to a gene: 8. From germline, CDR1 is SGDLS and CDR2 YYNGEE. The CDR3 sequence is CASSESTGDDEQYF. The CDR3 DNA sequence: TGTGCCAGCAGCGAGTCAACAGGGGACGACGAGCAGTACTTC. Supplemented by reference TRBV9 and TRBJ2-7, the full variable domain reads DSGVTQTPKHLITATGQRVTLRCSPRSGDLSVYWYQQSLDQGLQFLIQYYNGEERAKGNILERFSAQQFPDLHSELNLSSLELGDSALYFCASSESTGDDEQYFGPGTRLTVT.

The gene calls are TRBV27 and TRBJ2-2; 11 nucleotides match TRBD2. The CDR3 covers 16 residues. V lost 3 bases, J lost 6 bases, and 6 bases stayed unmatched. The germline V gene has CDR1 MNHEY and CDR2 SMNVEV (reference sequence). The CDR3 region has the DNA TGTGCCAGCAGTTTGTTAGCGGGAGGGCCGTCCGGGGAGCTGTTTTTT. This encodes CASSLLAGGPSGELFF.

The CDR3 spells CASRGESGGNTEAFF. The CDR3 DNA sequence: TGTGCCAGCAGGGGGGAGTCCGGAGGGAACACTGAAGCTTTCTTT. The rearrangement joins TRBV2 to TRBJ1-1, with D perhaps matching TRBD1 (5 bases). CDR1 is SNHLY and CDR2 is FYNNEI in the germline V gene. With 6 bases removed from V and 1 base from J, the gap between germline ends came to 15 bases. The CDR3 runs to 15 residues.

The chain's CDR3 is CASSPSGRADTQYF. CDR3 in DNA: TGTGCCAGCAGCCCTAGCGGGAGGGCAGATACGCAGTATTTT. The V call is TRBV9, the J call TRBJ2-3, with TRBD2 identical over 12 bases. J was trimmed by 4 bases and V by 4 bases; bases with no gene match: 1. The CDR3 has 14 amino acids. Germline V CDR1 and CDR2: SGDLS, YYNGEE. The variable domain in full, completed from reference TRBV9 and TRBJ2-3, reads DSGVTQTPKHLITATGQRVTLRCSPRSGDLSVYWYQQSLDQGLQFLIQYYNGEERAKGNILERFSAQQFPDLHSELNLSSLELGDSALYFCASSPSGRADTQYFGPGTRLTVL.

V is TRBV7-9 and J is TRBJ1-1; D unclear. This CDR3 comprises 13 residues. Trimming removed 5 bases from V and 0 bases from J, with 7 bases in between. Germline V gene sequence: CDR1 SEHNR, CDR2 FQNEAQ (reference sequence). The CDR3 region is CASSPGMNTEAFF. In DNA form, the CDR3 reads TGTGCCAGCAGCCCGGGTATGAACACTGAAGCTTTCTTT. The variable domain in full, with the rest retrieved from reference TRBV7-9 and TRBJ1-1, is DTGVSQNPRHKITKRGQNVTFRCDPISEHNRLYWYRQTLGQGPEFLTYFQNEAQLEKSRLLSDRFSAERPKGSFSTLEIQRTEQGDSAMYLCASSPGMNTEAFFGQGTRLTVV.

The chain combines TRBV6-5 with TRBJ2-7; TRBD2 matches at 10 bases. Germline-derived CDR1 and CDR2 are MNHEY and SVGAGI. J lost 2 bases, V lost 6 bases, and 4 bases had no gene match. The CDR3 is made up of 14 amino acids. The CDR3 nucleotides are TGTGCCAGCAGCCGTACTAGCGGGACCTACGAGCAGTACTTC. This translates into CASSRTSGTYEQYF.

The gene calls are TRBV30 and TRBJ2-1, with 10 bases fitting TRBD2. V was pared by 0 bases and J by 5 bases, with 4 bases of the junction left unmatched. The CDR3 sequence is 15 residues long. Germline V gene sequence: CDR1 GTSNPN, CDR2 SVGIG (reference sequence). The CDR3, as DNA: TGTGCCTGGAGTGTTCTAGCGGGAGTAAACAATGAGCAGTTCTTC. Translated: CAWSVLAGVNNEQFF.

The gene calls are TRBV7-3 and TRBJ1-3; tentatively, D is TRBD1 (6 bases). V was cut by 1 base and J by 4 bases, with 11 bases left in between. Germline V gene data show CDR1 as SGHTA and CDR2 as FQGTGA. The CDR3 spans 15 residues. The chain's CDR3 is CASSLNQGMGNTIYF. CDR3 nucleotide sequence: TGTGCCAGCAGCTTAAATCAGGGGATGGGAAACACCATATATTTT.

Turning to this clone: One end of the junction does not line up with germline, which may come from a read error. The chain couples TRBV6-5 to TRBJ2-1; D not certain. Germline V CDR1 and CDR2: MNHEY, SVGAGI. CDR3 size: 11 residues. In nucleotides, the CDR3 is TGTGCCAGCAGCCACTACAGTGAGCAGTTCTTC. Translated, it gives CASSHYSEQFF.

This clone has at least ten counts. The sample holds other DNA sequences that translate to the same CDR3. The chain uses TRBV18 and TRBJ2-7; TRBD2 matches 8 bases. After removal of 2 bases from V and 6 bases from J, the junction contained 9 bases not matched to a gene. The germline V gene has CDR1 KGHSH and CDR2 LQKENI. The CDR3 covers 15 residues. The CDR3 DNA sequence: TGTGCCAGCTCACCAGGTGGCGGGAGGTTGGGCGAGCAGTACTTC. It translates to CASSPGGGRLGEQYF.